The source of this TCR beta chain is a study of early T cells in non-severe SARS-CoV-2 infection. This CDR3 contains 18 residues. Per germline, CDR1 SEHNR and CDR2 FQNEAQ (reference sequence). Trimming took off 5 bases at V and 4 bases at J, with 25 bases between the two ends. Researchers tagged individual cDNA molecules with unique molecular identifiers. TCRdb processed the 5' RACE reads anew with MiXCR; each CDR3 protein has one entry. The sample lists more than 85,000 distinct CDR3 sequences, around a sixth occurring once. The chain links TRBV7-9 to TRBJ2-3; no reliable D call. The clonotype comes from an adult who was a healthcare worker with PCR-confirmed SARS-CoV-2 infection or an uninfected control (not recorded which). Material: whole blood, obtained at baseline. CDR3 region: CASSPRRRPATVADTQYF. CDR3 DNA sequence: TGTGCCAGCAGCCCAAGACGTCGGCCGGCCACGGTGGCAGATACGCAGTATTTT.